This is a list of T cell receptor beta chains from one sample in a study of T cell responses to AZD1222 COVID-19 vaccine. Only in-frame clones appear in the TCRdb table, and some are missing; sequencing was by immunoSEQ multiplex PCR. The sample yields 110,000 to 150,000 clones, roughly 92% seen once. The source was peripheral blood, collected on day 0 of AZD1222 vaccination. These receptors were obtained from an adult in good health. CDR3s include the opening cysteine and the closing phenylalanine or tryptophan. D genes are given only for firm matches. A row's size may be missing; if present it is once, few, many or a size class.

>TRBV20-1|TRBJ1-6|.|.
TGCAGTGCAGGGTCACCCCTCCACTTT
CSAGSPLHF
>TRBV6-6|TRBJ2-3|.|.
TGTGCCAGCAGGTCACGGGCCCTAATTGGAGATACGCAGTATTTT
CASRSRALIGDTQYF
>TRBV7-2|TRBJ2-7|.|.
TGTGCCAGCAGCTTAAGGGGTGGGACAACGAAGTACTTC
CASSLRGGTTKYF
>TRBV4-1|TRBJ2-7|.|TRBD2
TGCGCCAGCAGCCTAAGGTCGGGGGGGAAAAACGAGCAGTACTTC
CASSLRSGGKNEQYF
>TRBV7-9|TRBJ2-7|.|.
TGTGCCAGCAGCTTAACAGGACACGCCTACGAGCAGTACTTC
CASSLTGHAYEQYF
>TRBV19|TRBJ1-5|.|.
TGTGCCAGTAGCCCAGGTGTTTCAGAGCAGCCCCAGCATTTT
CASSPGVSEQPQHF
>TRBV10-3|TRBJ1-2|.|.
TGTGCCATCAGTGAGTCCGAAGACAGCTATGGCTACACCTTC
CAISESEDSYGYTF
>TRBV19|TRBJ1-4|.|TRBD1
TGTGCCAGCCGGGACAGGGGATCTAATGAAAAACTGTTTTTT
CASRDRGSNEKLFF
>TRBV24-1|TRBJ2-5|.|TRBD1
TGTGCCACCAGTGACCCTTACGGACCGGGACAGAGAGGGGAGACCCAGTACTTC
CATSDPYGPGQRGETQYF
>TRBV11-2|TRBJ2-1|.|.
TGTGCCAGCAGCTTAGGTATAGCGGAGAACAATGAGCAGTTCTTC
CASSLGIAENNEQFF
>TRBV5-1|TRBJ1-2|.|.
TGCGCCAGCAGCTTGCAGGGTAGTGGCTACACCTTC
CASSLQGSGYTF
>TRBV5-1|TRBJ2-7|.|TRBD2
TGCGCCAGCAGCATCGGGACTAGCGGGAACACCTACGAGCAGTACTTC
CASSIGTSGNTYEQYF
>TRBV6-5|TRBJ2-7|.|.
TGTGCCAGCAGTTACCGAAGACTACTCTCCTACGAGCAGTACTTC
CASSYRRLLSYEQYF
>TRBV6-5|TRBJ1-5|.|.
TGTGCCAGCATTCGGACGGATAGCAATCAGCCCCAGCATTTT
CASIRTDSNQPQHF
>TRBV9|TRBJ2-5|once|.
TGTGCCAGCAGCGTAGGTGGCGCGGGAGAGACCCAGTACTTC
CASSVGGAGETQYF
>TRBV5-1|TRBJ1-1|.|TRBD1
TGCGCCAGCAGACTGACAGGGAGGTTTGAAGCTTTCTTT
CASRLTGRFEAFF
>TRBV30|TRBJ1-4|.|.
TGTGCCTGGAGGATGGGGACTTCAACTAATGAAAAACTGTTTTTT
CAWRMGTSTNEKLFF
>TRBV18|TRBJ2-7|.|TRBD2
TGTGCCAGCTCATCGAGGACTAGAAAATACGAGCAGTACTTC
CASSSRTRKYEQYF
>TRBV5-1|TRBJ2-1|.|.
TGCGCCAGCAGCTTCGGCCGGGACTCCTACAATGAGCAGTTCTTC
CASSFGRDSYNEQFF
>TRBV6-5|TRBJ1-2|once|.
TGTGCCAGCAGTTACTCAGCCAGGCCCTCCGGCTATGGCTACACCTTC
CASSYSARPSGYGYTF
>TRBV6-5|TRBJ2-2|many|.
TGTGCCAGCAGTTACTCGAAAGGCGGCGGGGAGCTGTTTTTT
CASSYSKGGGELFF